Shown below are 19 T cell receptor beta chains from a single sample sequenced in a study of blood T cell repertoires in COVID-19. The data were produced by immunoSEQ multiplex PCR, yet TCRdb's version contains in-frame clones alone and is incomplete. Seen here are under 150,000 clones, approximately 89% observed once, and the top ten hold around 5.5%. The specimen sequenced was peripheral blood. These receptors were obtained from a woman aged 55 to 70 with COVID-19, enrolled during active disease.

V is TRBV7-9 and J is TRBJ1-6, with 7 bases aligning to TRBD1. CDR3 length: 15 residues. Germline-derived CDR1 and CDR2 are SEHNR and FQNEAQ (reference sequence). With V trimmed by 5 bases and J by 11 bases, 12 bases remained unmatched. This chain's CDR3 is CASSVTGTAITPLHF. The CDR3 nucleotides read TGTGCCAGCAGCGTGACCGGGACAGCAATCACACCCCTCCACTTT.

The chain is built from TRBV7-8 and TRBJ1-6; TRBD1 aligns across 8 bases. V trimming: 4 bases; J trimming: 0 bases; junction bases outside the gene matches: 14. The germline V gene has CDR1 SGHVS and CDR2 FQNEAQ. This CDR3 has 20 amino acids. The CDR3: CASSSHRGDGVSSYNSPLHF. In DNA form, the CDR3 reads TGTGCCAGCAGCTCGCACAGGGGGGATGGTGTTAGCTCCTATAATTCACCCCTCCACTTT.

The chain couples TRBV11-2 to TRBJ2-7; D uncertain. Between the trimmed V and J ends, which lost 1 base and 0 bases, there was a span of 13 bases. CDR1 and CDR2 (germline): SGHAT, FQNNGV. The CDR3 runs 16 residues. For the CDR3, the DNA is TGTGCCAGCAGCTTAGGAGAGTCCCGCCTCTCCTACGAGCAGTACTTC. Amino acids: CASSLGESRLSYEQYF.

This sequence joins TRBV3-1 (or the pseudogene TRBV3-2) and TRBJ1-2; D is possibly TRBD1 (5 bases). Per the germline V gene, CDR1 is LGHDT and CDR2 is YNNKEL (reference sequence). The CDR3 sequence is 15 residues long. Trimming took off 1 base at V and 0 bases at J, with 9 bases between the two ends. The CDR3 region is CASSQGSGANYGYTF. The DNA for the CDR3 is TGTGCCAGCAGCCAAGGATCGGGGGCTAACTATGGCTACACCTTC.

The chain employs TRBV24-1 and TRBJ2-5, with 8 bases aligning to TRBD1. V lost 4 bases and J lost 2; bases outside the gene matches: 8. Germline CDR1 and CDR2: KGHDR and SFDVKD. The CDR3 totals 16 residues. The chain's CDR3 is CATSDPGQGWQETQYF. The CDR3 coding sequence is TGTGCCACCAGTGACCCCGGACAGGGTTGGCAAGAGACCCAGTACTTC.

The CDR3 here is CASSSIAGGLSYEQYF. DNA of the CDR3: TGTGCCAGCAGCTCCATAGCGGGGGGCTTGTCCTACGAGCAGTACTTC. The chain recombines TRBV5-4 with TRBJ2-7, with 10 bases aligning to TRBD2. Unmatched junction bases numbered 7, after V lost 3 bases and J lost 1 base. Germline V gives CDR1 SGHNT, CDR2 YYREEE (reference sequence). This CDR3 spans 16 amino acids.

V and J are TRBV30 and TRBJ1-1, with D possibly matching TRBD1 (6 bases). Germline values: CDR1 GTSNPN, CDR2 SVGIG (reference sequence). This CDR3 has 16 residues. Trimming pared 3 bases from V and 1 base from J, leaving 18 bases between. The CDR3 here is CAWSDLGQPGNTEAFF. CDR3 coding DNA: TGTGCCTGGAGCGACCTAGGACAGCCTGGGAACACTGAAGCTTTCTTT. The full variable domain, its missing parts supplied by reference TRBV30 and TRBJ1-1, is SQTIHQWPATLVQPVGSPLSLECTVEGTSNPNLYWYRQAAGRGLQLLFYSVGIGQISSEVPQNLSASRPQDRQFILSSKKLLLSDSGFYLCAWSDLGQPGNTEAFFGQGTRLTVV.

V is TRBV30 and J is TRBJ1-4; D remains ambiguous. Per germline, CDR1 GTSNPN and CDR2 SVGIG (reference sequence). The CDR3 contains 18 residues. V lost 1 base to trimming and J lost 0 bases, with 18 bases between them. CDR3: CAWSAADTAFSTNEKLFF. The CDR3 DNA reads as TGTGCCTGGAGTGCAGCCGACACGGCCTTTTCAACTAATGAAAAACTGTTTTTT.

V and J are TRBV29-1 and TRBJ2-1; 13 bases fit TRBD2. CDR1 is SQVTM, CDR2 ANQGSEA, per germline. The CDR3 spans 16 residues. Germline trimming cut 4 bases from V and 5 bases from J; bases unmatched to any gene: 8. The CDR3 protein is CSVARLAGGRNNEQFF. CDR3 nucleotides: TGCAGCGTTGCCCGACTAGCGGGGGGTAGGAACAATGAGCAGTTCTTC.

V is TRBV19 and J is TRBJ2-5; no clear D. V lost 3 bases and J lost 0, with 14 bases in between. The CDR3 loop spans 16 amino acids. The germline gives CDR1 LNHDA, CDR2 SQIVND (reference sequence). This chain's CDR3 is CASSILHFRNQETQYF. CDR3 coding DNA: TGTGCCAGTAGTATCCTCCACTTCCGCAACCAAGAGACCCAGTACTTC.

The chain carries TRBV9 and TRBJ1-5; TRBD1 is a possible D gene (5 bases). The CDR3 consists of 14 residues. Trimming shortened V by 3 bases and J by 0 bases, and 7 bases separated the two germline ends. The V gene's germline CDR1 is SGDLS and CDR2 YYNGEE. CDR3 in amino acids: CASSETDSNQPQHF. CDR3 sequence (DNA): TGTGCCAGCAGCGAGACAGATAGCAATCAGCCCCAGCATTTT.

This chain links TRBV19 with TRBJ1-5, with D unclear. Germline values: CDR1 LNHDA, CDR2 SQIVND (reference sequence). V gave up 5 bases and J gave up 6 bases, with 14 bases separating them. The CDR3 has 14 amino acids. CDR3: CASSFQPAGQPQHF. The CDR3 DNA is TGTGCCAGTAGTTTCCAACCGGCGGGTCAGCCCCAGCATTTT.

This chain links TRBV27 with TRBJ1-4; perhaps TRBD1 as D (5 bases). The CDR3 totals 14 residues. Trimming left V 5 bases short and J 8 bases short, with 15 bases between. CDR1 and CDR2 (germline): MNHEY, SMNVEV (reference sequence). The CDR3 region has the DNA TGTGCCAGCAGTCCCCGGGGGGACGGCGAAAAACTGTTTTTT. Encoded protein: CASSPRGDGEKLFF.

The genes are TRBV6-5 and TRBJ1-6, with 11 bases identical to TRBD1. This CDR3 contains 15 residues. CDR1 is MNHEY and CDR2 is SVGAGI in the germline V gene. Losses at the gene ends were 4 bases for V and 10 bases for J; bases not matched to a gene: 6. The chain's CDR3 is CASSSSGTGGSPLHF. DNA for the CDR3: TGTGCCAGCAGTTCATCCGGGACAGGGGGATCACCCCTCCACTTT.

The rearrangement links TRBV2 to TRBJ2-1; no clear D gene. V lost 1 base, J lost 12 bases, and 4 bases lay in between. The germline gives CDR1 SNHLY, CDR2 FYNNEI. The CDR3 has 10 amino acids. DNA for the CDR3: TGTGCCAGCAGTGAAGTCGGGCAGTTCTTC. It yields the protein CASSEVGQFF. Full variable domain (missing parts from reference TRBV2 and TRBJ2-1): EPEVTQTPSHQVTQMGQEVILRCVPISNHLYFYWYRQILGQKVEFLVSFYNNEISEKSEIFDDQFSVERPDGSNFTLKIRSTKLEDSAMYFCASSEVGQFFGPGTRLTVL.

This clone occurred a few times. The chain uses TRBV27 and TRBJ1-2, with TRBD1 as a possible D gene (6 bases). The CDR3 runs 13 residues. Deletions cut 3 bases from V and 7 bases from J, with 12 bases between. Germline assignment: CDR1 MNHEY and CDR2 SMNVEV (reference sequence). The DNA of the CDR3 is TGTGCCAGCAGTTTTACAGGGATTCTTGGCTACACCTTC. Protein sequence: CASSFTGILGYTF.

The chain combines TRBV27 with TRBJ1-1; unclear D gene. This CDR3 region has 13 residues. Deletions cut 5 bases from V and 1 base from J, with 8 bases between. CDR1 is MNHEY and CDR2 is SMNVEV in the germline V gene (reference sequence). CDR3 loop: CASSNQENTEAFF. The CDR3 nucleotides are TGTGCCAGCAGTAACCAGGAGAACACTGAAGCTTTCTTT.

This clone was seen a single time. This chain links TRBV5-4 with TRBJ1-2; tentative D call: TRBD1 (6 bases). This CDR3 has 15 amino acids. Germline V gene lookup returns CDR1 SGHNT and CDR2 YYREEE (reference sequence). V was shortened by 4 bases and J by 7 bases, with 20 bases between the two germline ends. Written as DNA, the CDR3 is TGTGCCAGCAGCCTAGACAGGCCCCAATTCGGTGGCTACACCTTC. Protein sequence: CASSLDRPQFGGYTF.

The rearrangement links TRBV10-3 to TRBJ2-2, with TRBD2 identical over 7 bases. The CDR3 length is 15 residues. The junction had 3 bases not matched to a gene; V was cut back by 0 bases and J by 5 bases. From germline, CDR1 is ENHRY and CDR2 SYGVKD. The CDR3 here is CAISESTSSTGELFF. CDR3 bases: TGTGCCATCAGTGAGTCGACTAGCTCAACCGGGGAGCTGTTTTTT.